This T cell receptor (beta chain) was captured by sequencing in a study of T cell responses to AZD1222 COVID-19 vaccine (dated by TCRdb to 2020 to 2022). Study-level background: AZD1222 recipients whose second dose came at about 4 weeks and those whose second dose came at about 12 weeks were combined into one group, since spike-specific TCR depth and breadth did not differ between the two schedules. Trial participants were enrolled by age into subgroups of 18-55, 56-69 and 70-plus years, and approximately 150, 30 and 60 TCR-sequenced participants, respectively, were included in these subgroups. TCR sequencing was performed for roughly 250 trial participants, of whom about 210 were given two doses of AZD1222 and some 25 were given two doses of MenACWY control vaccine.

The intended sense of this specimen's time point label: baseline before first vaccination. Vaccinee samples came from UK trials COV001 and COV002, including a single-blind randomized controlled phase 2/3 trial of AZD1222 (ChAdOx1 nCoV-19) in healthy adults. For TCRbeta chain sequencing, PBMC samples from trial participants were taken at day 0 and at day 28 after the second dose. This clone occurred a few times. There is no known antigen for this receptor. No per-base quality is available; no much larger clone lies one base away. The CDR3 regions of human TCRbeta chains were analyzed by immunosequencing. The paper's processing steps were these. Repertoire TCRs were matched against a reference library of SARS-CoV-2-specific TCRs generated with the MIRA antigen-specificity platform. Breadth meant the fraction of unique TCRs that were SARS-CoV-2-associated, whereas depth meant the fraction of total T cells that were SARS-CoV-2-associated. Using the MIRA data, each spike-specific TCR was assigned both to the spike region to which the TCR was reactive and to a CD4 or CD8 class. Log10-transformed breadth and depth values were compared by one-way ANOVA with Sidak's multiple comparisons tests. The table was pulled from immuneACCESS by TCRdb, which kept in-frame rearrangements only. Such tables lose some clones; where checked, under half of the loss comes from unresolved V genes, and the rest has no known cause. Clone size and V and J calls were adopted from that table, with D and trimming inferred from the DNA. This sample lists about 130,000 clones; about 87% were detected once. The ten largest clones add up to around 9.3% of the sample.

V is shortened by 2 bases, J by 0 bases, and the region joining them spans 8 bases. The CDR3 spans 14 residues, from the cysteine through the phenylalanine. Only the CDR3 DNA stays, 42 bases, in frame from base 1. CDR1 is given as MGHRA and CDR2 as YSYEKL, both from the germline V gene. The investigation overall reported the following: The whole spike protein was spanned by vaccine-associated CD4 TCRs, and dominant responses were seen in regions 160-218 and 743-854. Participants were mostly white British, with more females than males. The authors suggested clonal diversity may have been underestimated. Spike-specific TCR breadth and depth rose significantly after two AZD1222 doses compared with day 0 and with MenACWY recipients. Reportedly, almost half of the unique spike-specific TCRs recognized epitopes lying outside the regions that are mutated in the B.1.351 and B.1.1.7 variants. No day 14 peak-response samples were available, so repertoires were characterized only after the peak T cell response. In the small 56-69-year group, the increase in depth fell short of significance, most likely because of low power. Conclusions about previously exposed vaccinees are limited because only five or six AZD1222 recipients were SARS-CoV-2 seropositive at baseline.

The chain is made from TRBV4-1 and TRBJ2-7, with the D gene too uncertain to name. The source was peripheral blood, collected on day 0 of AZD1222 vaccination. The source is an adult in good health. The nucleotides read TGCGCCAGCAGCCAACCAGGCCACTCCTACGAGCAGTACTTC. This yields the protein CASSQPGHSYEQYF.